These 21 T cell receptor beta chains share one sample of origin, sequenced in a study of shared clonotypes between healthy human individuals. The naive CD8 subset, CD45RO-negative cells positively selected for CCR7, excluded terminally differentiated effector memory CD45RA+ cells. Libraries were prepared by immunoSEQ multiplex PCR; TCRdb keeps only in-frame clonotypes and omits some of them. The sample records approximately 840,000 clones, just over 95% being singletons. Sample: naive CD8+ T cells sorted from blood. These receptors were collected from a man between 25 and 39 years old in good health.

This chain links TRBV28 with TRBJ2-3; 12 nucleotides match TRBD1. Germline CDR1 MDHEN, CDR2 SYDVKM. The J segment lost 6 bases and the V segment lost 5 bases, leaving 6 bases of the junction unmatched. This CDR3 comprises 15 residues. DNA of the CDR3: TGTGCCAGCAGTCCGGGACAGGGGGCCGGGGATACGCAGTATTTT. It codes for CASSPGQGAGDTQYF.

This chain links TRBV7-9 with TRBJ2-3, with a weak D call TRBD2 (6 bases). There are 16 residues in the CDR3. The germline gives CDR1 SEHNR, CDR2 FQNEAQ (reference sequence). V lost 1 base to trimming and J lost 2 bases, with 13 bases between them. In DNA form, the CDR3 reads TGTGCCAGCAGCTTAGTTGAATGGGGGGACACAGATACGCAGTATTTT. Its protein is CASSLVEWGDTDTQYF. Together with reference TRBV7-9 and TRBJ2-3, the CDR3 gives the full variable domain: DTGVSQNPRHKITKRGQNVTFRCDPISEHNRLYWYRQTLGQGPEFLTYFQNEAQLEKSRLLSDRFSAERPKGSFSTLEIQRTEQGDSAMYLCASSLVEWGDTDTQYFGPGTRLTVL.

The gene calls are TRBV6-5 and TRBJ2-1; 9 nucleotides align to TRBD2. The germline V gene has CDR1 MNHEY and CDR2 SVGAGI. CDR3 length: 12 residues. The V segment lost 8 bases and the J segment 4 bases; nucleotides outside the gene matches: 0. This CDR3 reads CASAGGYNEQFF. DNA for the CDR3: TGTGCCAGCGCGGGAGGGTACAATGAGCAGTTCTTC.

The chain couples TRBV4-1 to TRBJ2-7, with D possibly matching TRBD1 (5 bases). The CDR3 runs 15 residues. CDR1 is MGHRA, CDR2 YSYEKL, per germline. V lost 0 bases and J 4 bases, leaving 13 bases between the germline ends. The CDR3 region has the DNA TGCGCCAGCAGCCAAGATAGGGGTAGTGCTTACGAGCAGTACTTC. This sequence encodes CASSQDRGSAYEQYF.

V usage is TRBV6-5 and J usage is TRBJ2-1; D is possibly TRBD2 (6 bases). V was trimmed by 0 bases and J by 9 bases, leaving 15 bases between them. The CDR3 extends over 15 amino acids. Germline CDR1 is MNHEY and CDR2 is SVGAGI. The CDR3 DNA follows: TGTGCCAGCAGTTACTCGACCGGGAGCATCCGTGAGCAGTTCTTC. It translates to CASSYSTGSIREQFF.

As regards this clone: Other DNA sequences in this sample translate to the same CDR3. The J gene is TRBJ2-7, the V gene TRBV6-1, with D unresolved. The CDR3 sequence is 13 residues long. Germline V gives CDR1 MNHNS, CDR2 SASEGT. The V end lost 2 bases, the J end lost 0 bases, and 5 bases lay between the germline ends. DNA for the CDR3: TGTGCCAGCAGTGAATTAAGCTCCTACGAGCAGTACTTC. This gives the protein CASSELSSYEQYF.

This sequence joins TRBV30 and TRBJ2-1; a weak D match, TRBD2 (6 bases). The germline V gene has CDR1 GTSNPN and CDR2 SVGIG (reference sequence). The CDR3 sequence is 16 residues long. Trimming removed 0 bases at V and 4 bases at J, with 16 bases between. The DNA of the CDR3 is TGTGCCTGGAGTGTACGGACGGGAGATCGATACAATGAGCAGTTCTTC. Encoded protein: CAWSVRTGDRYNEQFF.

The rearrangement joins TRBV10-2 to TRBJ2-5, with D perhaps TRBD1 (6 bases). The CDR3 totals 14 residues. CDR1 WSHSY and CDR2 SAAADI come from the germline V gene. Trimming took off 10 bases at V and 3 bases at J, with 18 bases between the two ends. CDR3 sequence (DNA): TGCGCCACCCTTCCTACAGGGAACGAAGAGACCCAGTACTTC. Its protein product is CATLPTGNEETQYF.

A few counts support this clone. The chain carries TRBV29-1 and TRBJ1-1; perhaps TRBD1 as D (5 bases). This CDR3 has 13 residues. V dropped 2 bases and J dropped 7 bases, with 14 bases sitting between them. Germline loops: CDR1 SQVTM, CDR2 ANQGSEA. DNA of the CDR3: TGCAGCGTTGAAACCGGGACCGACATTGAAGCTTTCTTT. Its translation is CSVETGTDIEAFF.

The chain couples TRBV6-1 to TRBJ2-7, with 8 bases identical to TRBD1. The V gene end was trimmed by 4 bases and the J gene end by 3 bases; junction bases not matched to a gene: 17. Germline CDR1 and CDR2: MNHNS and SASEGT. This CDR3 has 18 residues. CDR3 loop: CASSAERDRPVDRYEQYF. The DNA for the CDR3 is TGTGCCAGCAGTGCTGAACGGGACAGGCCAGTTGACCGCTACGAGCAGTACTTC.

V gene TRBV27 combines with J gene TRBJ2-1; TRBD1 matches at 7 bases. J gave up 2 bases and V 9 bases, and 4 bases lay outside the gene matches. Germline lookup yields CDR1 MNHEY and CDR2 SMNVEV (reference sequence). The CDR3 spans 13 residues. The CDR3 DNA follows: TGTGCCAGTAAGACAGGGACCTACAATGAGCAGTTCTTC. Its translation: CASKTGTYNEQFF.

A single count supports this clone. The rearrangement links TRBV29-1 to TRBJ2-5, with D possibly being TRBD1 (6 bases). The CDR3 loop spans 14 amino acids. V was clipped by 7 bases and J by 5 bases, with 20 bases between them. Germline V gene sequence: CDR1 SQVTM, CDR2 ANQGSEA. Here the CDR3 DNA reads TGCAGCGCTGGGAGACAGGCTTCCAGGGAGACCCAGTACTTC. This sequence encodes CSAGRQASRETQYF.

The chain recombines TRBV7-2 with TRBJ1-2; D is possibly TRBD1 (5 bases). Trimming left V 0 bases short and J 8 bases short, with 10 bases between. The CDR3 runs to 13 residues. CDR1 and CDR2 (germline): SGHTA, FQGNSA. CDR3 nucleotide sequence: TGTGCCAGCAGCTTAGCTCCGGGGCTGGGCTACACCTTC. This sequence encodes CASSLAPGLGYTF.

V and J are TRBV18 and TRBJ2-5, with a weak D call TRBD2 (6 bases). Trimming left V 3 bases short and J 5 bases short, with 13 bases between. Germline V gene sequence: CDR1 KGHSH, CDR2 LQKENI. This CDR3 contains 14 residues. CDR3 sequence (DNA): TGTGCCAGCTCACCGGTGGGGGGTACGGAGACCCAGTACTTC. It translates to CASSPVGGTETQYF.

The rearrangement links TRBV7-9 to TRBJ2-1; D is perhaps TRBD1 (6 bases). Germline V gene lookup returns CDR1 SEHNR and CDR2 FQNEAQ (reference sequence). The CDR3 has 16 amino acids. Trimming took off 7 bases at V and 2 bases at J, with 18 bases between the two ends. CDR3 coding DNA: TGTGCCAGCACTTACCCAATACAGGGAACCTACAATGAGCAGTTCTTC. Residues: CASTYPIQGTYNEQFF.

This chain uses TRBV7-9 with TRBJ2-7; weak D call: TRBD2 (6 bases). CDR1 is SEHNR, CDR2 FQNEAQ, per germline (reference sequence). This CDR3 has 13 amino acids. The germline V and J ends were trimmed by 6 bases and 5 bases, with 14 bases remaining between them. This CDR3 reads CASRGGTNHEQYF. CDR3 coding DNA: TGTGCCAGCAGGGGGGGAACGAACCACGAGCAGTACTTC.

This sequence joins TRBV7-9 and TRBJ2-1, with D perhaps TRBD2 (6 bases). Trimming took 5 bases from V and 8 from J, leaving 19 bases between them. The length of the CDR3 is 15 residues. Looked up from germline, CDR1 is SEHNR and CDR2 is FQNEAQ (reference sequence). DNA for the CDR3: TGTGCCAGCAGCGAAATTACTAGCATTAGAGATGAGCAGTTCTTC. This codes for CASSEITSIRDEQFF.

The V gene is TRBV9, the J gene TRBJ2-1; no firm D call. Per germline, CDR1 SGDLS and CDR2 YYNGEE. The CDR3 is 17 residues long. V was shortened by 0 bases and J by 6 bases, with 19 bases between the two germline ends. CDR3 amino acids: CASSVDSGGVGSNEQFF. The CDR3 DNA is TGTGCCAGCAGCGTAGACTCGGGCGGAGTGGGGTCCAATGAGCAGTTCTTC.

This clone appeared once. J is TRBJ2-7 and V is TRBV5-1; possibly TRBD1 for D (5 bases). The CDR3 covers 14 residues. Per germline, CDR1 SGHRS and CDR2 YFSETQ. Trimming took 2 bases from V and 5 from J, leaving 14 bases between them. CDR3 nucleotides: TGCGCCAGCAGCTTATACAGGAAGATCGACGAGCAGTACTTC. Translation: CASSLYRKIDEQYF.

About this clone itself: A much bigger clone sits one base away, suggesting this may be a read error. The rearrangement joins TRBV27 to TRBJ2-7; D might be TRBD1 or TRBD2, each matching 5 bases. Germline CDR1 and CDR2: MNHEY and SMNVEV (reference sequence). The CDR3 totals 12 residues. Trimming took off 2 bases at V and 5 bases at J, with 7 bases between the two ends. For the CDR3, the DNA is TGTGCCAGCAGTTTAATGGGGGACGAGCAGTACTTC. As protein: CASSLMGDEQYF.

The chain recombines TRBV19 with TRBJ1-1, with D unclear. The germline V and J ends were trimmed by 11 bases and 5 bases, with 18 bases remaining between them. The CDR3 has 13 residues. Germline CDR1 is LNHDA and CDR2 is SQIVND (reference sequence). CDR3 DNA: TGTGCCTCCGGACTGGCCCACGGTACTGAAGCTTTCTTT. Its protein is CASGLAHGTEAFF.